This T cell receptor (beta chain) was obtained from a study of vaccination and CD4 T cells after COVID-19. At the Johns Hopkins FTIC core, DNA taken from cultured CD4+ T cells was sequenced by way of the Oncomine TCR Beta short-read assay. TCRdb reprocessed the PCR reads via MiXCR and lists one record per CDR3 protein. The sample yields 2,500 to 4,000 distinct CDR3 sequences, 80% seen once. The treatment was: approximately nine-day PBMC culture with coronavirus spike peptide pools or control peptides (ViraFEST assay). Deletions cut 2 bases from V and 0 bases from J, with 7 bases between. The CDR3 is 13 residues long. Per germline, CDR1 GTSNPN and CDR2 SVGIG (reference sequence). About this clonotype: Its target is unknown.

The sequenced sample was CD4+ T cells from blood, cultured in vitro. The source of this sequence is a human donor who had recovered from COVID-19. The chain combines TRBV30 with TRBJ1-1, with D possibly TRBD1 on 5 matching bases. The DNA of the CDR3 is TGTGCCTGGAGTTGGGGGGTGAACACTGAAGCTTTCTTT. Amino acids: CAWSWGVNTEAFF.